This is a list of T cell receptor beta chains from one sample in a study of blood T cells in healthy people across ages. TCRdb processed the 5' RACE reads anew with MiXCR; each CDR3 protein has one entry. The table has about 1.1 million distinct CDR3 sequences, under 40% seen once; the top ten hold over 10%. The sequenced sample was blood. The receptors stem from a man younger than 35 in good health. The CDR3 runs from the conserved cysteine through the conserved F or W. Fields, in order: J gene, V gene, D gene, CDR3 protein. A D gene is named only where the DNA matches it firmly.

>TRBJ2-1|TRBV9|TRBD1
CASSGPQGAYNEQFF
>TRBJ1-1|TRBV29-1|-
CSVDRGSYTEAFF
>TRBJ1-1|TRBV29-1|TRBD1
CSVRGTEANTEAFF
>TRBJ1-2|TRBV29-1|-
CSAEGPNYGYTF
>TRBJ1-1|TRBV27|-
CASSIPTHRELNTEAFF
>TRBJ2-7|TRBV9|-
CASSVADPYEQYF
>TRBJ2-1|TRBV15|-
CATSREGSSYNEQFF
>TRBJ2-2|TRBV7-2|TRBD2
CASSLYPAGDGELFF
>TRBJ2-1|TRBV7-2|-
CASSLMGRSYNEQFF
>TRBJ2-2|TRBV5-1|-
CASLLQPNTGELFF
>TRBJ1-4|TRBV25-1|-
CASSEGWGTFEKLFF
>TRBJ1-4|TRBV12-3/TRBV12-4|-
CASSPPRGTIQKLFF
>TRBJ1-4|TRBV6-6|-
CASSVPRETNEKLFF
>TRBJ2-7|TRBV6-1|TRBD1
CASRPGTGGLLEQYF